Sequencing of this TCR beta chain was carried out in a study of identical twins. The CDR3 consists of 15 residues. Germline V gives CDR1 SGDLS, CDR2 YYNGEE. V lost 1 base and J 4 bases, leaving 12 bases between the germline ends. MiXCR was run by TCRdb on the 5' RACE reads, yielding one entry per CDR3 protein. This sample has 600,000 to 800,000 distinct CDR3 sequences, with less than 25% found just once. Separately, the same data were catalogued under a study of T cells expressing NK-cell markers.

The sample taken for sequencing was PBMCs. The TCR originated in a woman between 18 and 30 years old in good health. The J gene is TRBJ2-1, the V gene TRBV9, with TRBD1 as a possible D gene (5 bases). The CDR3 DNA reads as TGTGCCAGCAGCGTAAGTCCGACAGCTTACAATGAGCAGTTCTTC. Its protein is CASSVSPTAYNEQFF.